These T cell receptor beta chains were read from a single sample in a study of beta chain features in type 1 diabetes. TCRdb keeps only in-frame clones here, not all; method: immunoSEQ multiplex PCR. The sample has more than 120,000 clones, around 9.3% seen once. Specimen: naive CD4+ T cells from blood. These receptors came from a man aged 18 to 35 in good health. CDR3s include the opening cysteine and the closing phenylalanine or tryptophan. D genes are given only for firm matches. Clone size appears in some rows only: once, few, many, or a class for an expanded clone.

v_call	cdr3_length	j_call	clone_size	d_call	cdr3_nt	cdr3_aa
TRBV29-1	13	TRBJ2-3	many	TRBD1	TGCAGCGGAGGACAGGGGAACACAGATACGCAGTATTTT	CSGGQGNTDTQYF
TRBV7-2	16	TRBJ1-2	few	NA	TGTGCCAGCAGCTTAGGTGTAAGGAGGGACGGCTCGGGCTACACCTTC	CASSLGVRRDGSGYTF
TRBV7-3	17	TRBJ1-3	few	NA	TGTGCCAGCAGCTTATTACCCCAGGGGATAGGTGGAAACACCATATATTTT	CASSLLPQGIGGNTIYF
TRBV2	14	TRBJ1-3	few	NA	TGTGCCAGCAGTTCCCCCAGCTCTGGAAACACCATATATTTT	CASSSPSSGNTIYF
TRBV7-3	16	TRBJ2-3	few	TRBD2	TGTGCCAGCAGTCAAAGCCAGCGGGGGGCCGGAGATACGCAGTATTTT	CASSQSQRGAGDTQYF
TRBV9	13	TRBJ2-3	NA	TRBD2	TGTGCCAGCAGCGTGACTAGCTCAGATACGCAGTATTTT	CASSVTSSDTQYF
TRBV5-4	13	TRBJ2-5	few	NA	TGTGCCAGCAGCGTCAGGGGATCAGAGACCCAGTACTTC	CASSVRGSETQYF
TRBV5-8	12	TRBJ2-7	NA	NA	TGTGCCAGCAGAGCGACAGGGAGGAATCAGTACTTC	CASRATGRNQYF
TRBV6-1	14	TRBJ1-3	NA	TRBD1	TGTGCCACCACATCAGGGGGTGCTGGAAACACCATATATTTT	CATTSGGAGNTIYF
TRBV5-1	13	TRBJ2-3	NA	NA	TGCGCCAGCAGCTATGTAAGCACAGATACGCAGTATTTT	CASSYVSTDTQYF
TRBV2	12	TRBJ1-1	few	NA	TGTGCCAGCAGTTCAAGGGGCGCTGAAGCTTTCTTT	CASSSRGAEAFF
TRBV7-9	15	TRBJ1-5	many	TRBD1	TGTGCCAGCAGCTCCGGACAGGGTGAGAATCAGCCCCAGCATTTT	CASSSGQGENQPQHF
TRBV7-9	12	TRBJ1-5	few	NA	TGTGCCACCGGTTGGGGGGATCAGCCCCAGCATTTT	CATGWGDQPQHF
TRBV5-4	14	TRBJ1-2	many	NA	TGTGCCAGCAGTCCTGGACAGAGGACCTATGGCTACACCTTC	CASSPGQRTYGYTF
TRBV15	16	TRBJ1-1	few	NA	TGTGCCACCAGCAGTGGGGCCGGGACACTGAACACTGAAGCTTTCTTT	CATSSGAGTLNTEAFF
TRBV11-2	15	TRBJ2-7	NA	TRBD1	TGTGCCAGCAGCTTAGACAGGGGGTCCAGTTACGAGCAGTACTTC	CASSLDRGSSYEQYF
TRBV4-2	18	TRBJ2-5	few	TRBD1	TGTGCCAGCAGCCAAGAGGGGACAGGGGGCGTTGGACGGGAGACCCAGTACTTC	CASSQEGTGGVGRETQYF
TRBV11-2	13	TRBJ2-7	NA	NA	TGTGCCAGCAGCAAAACAGGTACCTACGAGCAGTACTTC	CASSKTGTYEQYF
TRBV7-9	15	TRBJ1-6	NA	NA	TGTGCCAGCAGCCCAAGGGGCAGGGGCAATTCACCCCTCCACTTT	CASSPRGRGNSPLHF
TRBV7-6	11	TRBJ2-5	NA	NA	TGTGCCAGCAGCCTACAAGAGACCCAGTACTTC	CASSLQETQYF
TRBV28	14	TRBJ2-1	many	NA	TGTGCCAGCAGCGAGGGGGGGGCACACAATGAGCAGTTCTTC	CASSEGGAHNEQFF
TRBV5-4	13	TRBJ1-2	NA	TRBD1	TGTGCCAGCAGCCGGGAGGGGGCCTATGGCTACACCTTC	CASSREGAYGYTF
TRBV5-4	14	TRBJ2-7	NA	TRBD1	TGTGCCAGCAGCCCCGGGACAGGATCCTACGAGCAGTACTTC	CASSPGTGSYEQYF
TRBV7-2	16	TRBJ2-6	few	TRBD1	TGTGCCAGCAGCTCCAGACAGGGGCGGGGGGCCAACGTCCTGACTTTC	CASSSRQGRGANVLTF
TRBV7-8	14	TRBJ2-5	few	TRBD2	TGTGCCAGCAGACCGGGACTACCACAAGAGACCCAGTACTTC	CASRPGLPQETQYF
TRBV14	17	TRBJ2-1	NA	TRBD2	TGTGCCAGCAGCCCGATAGCGGGGGTTAGCTCCTACAATGAGCAGTTCTTC	CASSPIAGVSSYNEQFF
TRBV6-5	16	TRBJ2-4	few	TRBD1	TGTGCCAGCAGCTACGGGACAGGGGAGGGCAAAAACATTCAGTACTTC	CASSYGTGEGKNIQYF
TRBV5-1	13	TRBJ1-2	NA	NA	TGCGCCAGCAGCTTGTTAGGTCAGCGTGGCTACACCTTC	CASSLLGQRGYTF
TRBV7-2	15	TRBJ1-2	NA	NA	TGTGCCAGCAGCGCGACCTCAGGGGTCCTCTATGGCTACACCTTC	CASSATSGVLYGYTF
TRBV7-2	15	TRBJ1-6	many	TRBD1	TGTGCCAGCAGCTTAGAGACAGGGGGGATTTCACCCCTCCACTTT	CASSLETGGISPLHF
TRBV7-9	16	TRBJ2-5	NA	TRBD1	TGTGCCAGCAGCCTCGACGACAGGGGCTCCCAAGAGACCCAGTACTTC	CASSLDDRGSQETQYF
TRBV18	15	TRBJ2-7	NA	TRBD1	TGTGCCAGCTTTACCGGGTTACAGGGGGGCTACGAGCAGTACTTC	CASFTGLQGGYEQYF
TRBV25-1	14	TRBJ2-7	few	NA	TGTGCCAGCAGTGAATATGGCGGGGCCTACGAGCAGTACTTC	CASSEYGGAYEQYF
TRBV2	15	TRBJ2-7	NA	TRBD1	TGTGCCAGCAGTGACCAGACAGGGGATTCCTACGAGCAGTACTTC	CASSDQTGDSYEQYF
TRBV27	14	TRBJ1-1	few	NA	TGTGCCAGCAGCCCCCGGCGGGGAGGTACTGAAGCTTTCTTT	CASSPRRGGTEAFF
TRBV11-1	14	TRBJ2-7	NA	TRBD1	TGTGCCAGCAGCACCGGGACAGGGGTTCGCGAGCAGTACTTC	CASSTGTGVREQYF
TRBV7-2	14	TRBJ2-7	few	NA	TGTGCCAGCAGCTTAGATCGACACCTCTACGAGCAGTACTTC	CASSLDRHLYEQYF
TRBV5-4	13	TRBJ2-2	few	NA	TGTGCCAGCAGCTTAAGACAAACCGGGGAGCTGTTTTTT	CASSLRQTGELFF
TRBV2	13	TRBJ2-7	few	TRBD2	TGTGCCAGCATGGCAGCGGGGGGGTACGAGCAGTACTTC	CASMAAGGYEQYF
TRBV5-1	17	TRBJ2-1	few	TRBD1	TGCGCCAGCAGCTTGGCCCTTCGGGACAGGGGGCGGAGTGAGCAGTTCTTC	CASSLALRDRGRSEQFF
TRBV7-9	12	TRBJ2-7	NA	NA	TGTGCCAGCAGCCTCGAGGCTGGACAAAGATACTTC	CASSLEAGQRYF
TRBV18	14	TRBJ1-1	many	TRBD1	TGTGCCAGCTCGTCGGGACAGATGAACACTGAAGCTTTCTTT	CASSSGQMNTEAFF
TRBV7-2	13	TRBJ2-5	many	TRBD1	TGTGCCAGCAGCTTAACAGGGGAGGAGACCCAGTACTTC	CASSLTGEETQYF
TRBV4-2	17	TRBJ2-7	few	TRBD2	TGTGCCAGCAGCCAAGATCGAATTGGGACTAGCGGCTACGAGCAGTACTTC	CASSQDRIGTSGYEQYF
TRBV19	14	TRBJ2-3	NA	TRBD1	TGTGCCAGTAGTTCTCAGGGGGCGAGAGATACGCAGTATTTT	CASSSQGARDTQYF
TRBV7-2	14	TRBJ2-5	NA	TRBD2	TGTGCCAGCAGCTCAGCGGGGGGGCGGGAGACCCAGTACTTC	CASSSAGGRETQYF
TRBV30	11	TRBJ2-1	NA	TRBD2	TGTGCCTCCGGGGGGTTCAATGAGCAGTTCTTC	CASGGFNEQFF
TRBV6-5	14	TRBJ2-7	NA	NA	TGTGCCAGCAGTAACAGCCTAGGGGGCTACGAGCAGTACTTC	CASSNSLGGYEQYF